The T cell receptor beta chain described here comes from a study of blood T cells in healthy people across ages. Findings and limits, study-wide: In these data, TCR beta diversity tracked strongly with naive T cell percentage.

About this clonotype itself: What it binds is not known.

Individuals who donated were healthy Caucasians from Russia aged about 6 to 100. CDR1 is SGHTA and CDR2 is FQGTGA in the germline V gene. The CDR3 runs to 17 residues. Trimming cost V 5 bases and J 0 bases; bases outside gene matches: 7. With a J-beta primer mix and a sample-barcoded 5' primer, a second PCR ran 7 to 11 cycles. One entry per CDR3 protein, called by TCRdb with MiXCR from the 5' RACE reads. The table shows some 1.7 million distinct CDR3 sequences, with under 30% occurring only once. The receptor was isolated from a young woman in good health. The sample comprised blood. The chain is built from TRBV7-3 and TRBJ2-6; 7 nucleotides line up with TRBD1. The CDR3 spells CASSAKGAHSGANVLTF. As DNA, the CDR3 is TGTGCCAGCAGCGCCAAGGGGGCTCACTCTGGGGCCAACGTCCTGACTTTC.